The 7 T cell receptor beta chains given below trace back to one sample, sequenced in a study of blood T cell repertoires in COVID-19. The data were produced by immunoSEQ multiplex PCR, yet TCRdb's version contains in-frame clones alone and is incomplete. The sample holds 65,000 to 90,000 clones, about nine tenths seen once. Sequencing input: peripheral blood. Every receptor here comes from a woman younger than 30 with acute or convalescent COVID-19.

This clone showed up just a few times. V gene TRBV2 combines with J gene TRBJ2-3, with TRBD2 matching over 8 bases. This CDR3 contains 15 residues. Germline V CDR1 and CDR2: SNHLY, FYNNEI. V shed 7 bases, J shed 1 base, and the junction held 7 bases outside the gene matches. This CDR3 reads CASNPSGGGTDTQYF. In nucleotides, the CDR3 is TGTGCCAGCAATCCGAGCGGGGGAGGCACAGATACGCAGTATTTT. Together with reference TRBV2 and TRBJ2-3, the CDR3 gives the full variable domain: EPEVTQTPSHQVTQMGQEVILRCVPISNHLYFYWYRQILGQKVEFLVSFYNNEISEKSEIFDDQFSVERPDGSNFTLKIRSTKLEDSAMYFCASNPSGGGTDTQYFGPGTRLTVL.

The rearrangement uses TRBV10-3 and TRBJ2-6, with D tentatively TRBD1 (6 bases). Germline V gives CDR1 ENHRY, CDR2 SYGVKD. The CDR3 length is 16 residues. Trimming cost V 0 bases and J 2 bases, with 8 bases left between them. The CDR3 spells CAISESGGAGANVLTF. In nucleotides, the CDR3 is TGTGCCATCAGTGAGTCAGGGGGAGCTGGGGCCAACGTCCTGACTTTC.

J is TRBJ1-1 and V is TRBV4-1; D is possibly TRBD1 (5 bases). V lost 3 bases to trimming and J lost 5 bases, with 13 bases between them. Germline V gene data show CDR1 as MGHRA and CDR2 as YSYEKL. CDR3 size: 14 residues. The CDR3 reads CASSQPTQGTEAFF. CDR3 nucleotides: TGCGCCAGCAGCCAGCCCACCCAGGGTACTGAAGCTTTCTTT.

The chain joins TRBV7-8 to TRBJ2-5; D is possibly TRBD2 (6 bases). Germline CDR1 and CDR2: SGHVS and FQNEAQ. V was trimmed by 4 bases and J by 1 base, leaving 10 bases between them. The CDR3 is made up of 14 amino acids. For the CDR3, the DNA is TGTGCCAGCAGCTCAGGACTATTCCAAGAGACCCAGTACTTC. It codes for CASSSGLFQETQYF.

The chain couples TRBV11-2 to TRBJ2-3; D is possibly TRBD2 (6 bases). Germline loops: CDR1 SGHAT, CDR2 FQNNGV. This CDR3 contains 16 residues. V was pared by 3 bases and J by 6 bases, with 19 bases between. The CDR3 here is CASSFSQGGKGDTQYF. The CDR3 region has the DNA TGTGCCAGCAGCTTTTCCCAGGGCGGGAAGGGGGATACGCAGTATTTT.

The rearrangement links TRBV27 to TRBJ2-2, with TRBD2 as a possible D gene (5 bases). The germline V gene encodes CDR1 MNHEY and CDR2 SMNVEV (reference sequence). Trimming left V 9 bases short and J 7 bases short, with 12 bases between. This CDR3 contains 12 residues. The CDR3 nucleotides are TGTGCCAGTGGGGAGCGCGGCGGGGAGCTGTTTTTT. Its translation is CASGERGGELFF.

This clone was counted a few times. This chain links TRBV19 with TRBJ1-5; no definite D call. The germline V gene encodes CDR1 LNHDA and CDR2 SQIVND (reference sequence). The CDR3 is made up of 15 amino acids. Trimming left V 5 bases short and J 1 base short, with 12 bases between. The CDR3 sequence is CASSRDLKSNQPQHF. The CDR3 DNA reads TGTGCCAGTAGTCGGGATTTAAAAAGCAATCAGCCCCAGCATTTT. Full variable domain (rest looked up from reference TRBV19 and TRBJ1-5): DGGITQSPKYLFRKEGQNVTLSCEQNLNHDAMYWYRQDPGQGLRLIYYSQIVNDFQKGDIAEGYSVSREKKESFPLTVTSAQKNPTAFYLCASSRDLKSNQPQHFGDGTRLSIL.